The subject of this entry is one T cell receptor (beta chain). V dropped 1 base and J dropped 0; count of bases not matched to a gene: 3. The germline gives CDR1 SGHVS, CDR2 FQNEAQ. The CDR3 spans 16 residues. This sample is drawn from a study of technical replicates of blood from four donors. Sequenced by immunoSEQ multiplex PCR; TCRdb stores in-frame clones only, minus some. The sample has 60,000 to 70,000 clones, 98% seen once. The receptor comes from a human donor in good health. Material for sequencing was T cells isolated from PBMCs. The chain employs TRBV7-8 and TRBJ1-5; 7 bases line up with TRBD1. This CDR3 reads CASSLVQGYSNQPQHF. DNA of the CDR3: TGTGCCAGCAGCTTAGTACAGGGGTATAGCAATCAGCCCCAGCATTTT. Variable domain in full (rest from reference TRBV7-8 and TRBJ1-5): GAGVSQSPRYKVAKRGQDVALRCDPISGHVSLFWYQQALGQGPEFLTYFQNEAQLDKSGLPSDRFFAERPEGSVSTLKIQRTQQEDSAVYLCASSLVQGYSNQPQHFGDGTRLSIL.